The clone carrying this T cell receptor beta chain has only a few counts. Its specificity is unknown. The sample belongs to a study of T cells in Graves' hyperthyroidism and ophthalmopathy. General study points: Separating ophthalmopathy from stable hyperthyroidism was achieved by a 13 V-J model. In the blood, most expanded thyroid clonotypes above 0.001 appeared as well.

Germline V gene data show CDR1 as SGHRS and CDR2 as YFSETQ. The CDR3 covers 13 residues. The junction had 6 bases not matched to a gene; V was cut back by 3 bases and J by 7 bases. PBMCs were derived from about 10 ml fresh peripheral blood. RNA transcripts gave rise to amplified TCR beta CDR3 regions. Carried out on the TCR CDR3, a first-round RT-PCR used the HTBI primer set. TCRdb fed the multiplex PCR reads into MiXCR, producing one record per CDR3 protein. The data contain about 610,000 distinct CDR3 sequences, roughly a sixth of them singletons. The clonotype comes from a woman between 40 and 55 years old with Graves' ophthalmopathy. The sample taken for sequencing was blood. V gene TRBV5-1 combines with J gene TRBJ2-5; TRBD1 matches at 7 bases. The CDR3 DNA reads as TGCGCCAGCAGCTCCGACAGGGATGGGACCCAGTACTTC. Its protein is CASSSDRDGTQYF. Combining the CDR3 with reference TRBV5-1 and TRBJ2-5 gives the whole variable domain KAGVTQTPRYLIKTRGQQVTLSCSPISGHRSVSWYQQTPGQGLQFLFEYFSETQRNKGNFPGRFSGRQFSNSRSEMNVSTLELGDSALYLCASSSDRDGTQYFGPGTRLLVL.